These 8 T cell receptor beta chains were all obtained from the same sample, sequenced in a study of shared clonotypes between healthy human individuals. Clones were sequenced by immunoSEQ multiplex PCR, and TCRdb holds only the in-frame ones, with some missing. The repertoire holds around 2,000,000 clones, with about 95% as singletons. The naive CD8 subset, CD45RO-negative cells positively selected for CCR7, excluded terminally differentiated effector memory CD45RA+ cells. Sequencing was carried out using naive CD8+ T cells sorted from blood. The origin of the receptors is a man aged 18 to 29 in good health.

This rearrangement joins TRBV27 to TRBJ1-2; a weak D match, TRBD1 (5 bases). The V gene's germline CDR1 is MNHEY and CDR2 SMNVEV (reference sequence). V gave up 5 bases and J gave up 4 bases, with 20 bases separating them. The CDR3 has 16 residues. CDR3: CASSPVRGEGAYGYTF. CDR3 sequence (DNA): TGTGCCAGCAGTCCCGTCCGTGGAGAAGGGGCCTATGGCTACACCTTC.

The rearrangement uses TRBV2 and TRBJ2-7; TRBD2 matches 9 bases. Germline lookup yields CDR1 SNHLY and CDR2 FYNNEI. V was clipped by 0 bases and J by 0 bases; unmatched bases: 9. The length of the CDR3 is 18 residues. Here the CDR3 reads CASSEAGEAGGFSYEQYF. CDR3 bases: TGTGCCAGCAGTGAAGCGGGAGAAGCGGGGGGCTTCTCCTACGAGCAGTACTTC.

The count of this clone is one. Within the sample, other DNA sequences also encode this same CDR3. This chain links TRBV13 with TRBJ2-2; 7 bases are shared with TRBD1. V shed 0 bases, J shed 4 bases, and the junction held 5 bases outside the gene matches. CDR3 length: 16 amino acids. The V gene's germline CDR1 is PRHDT and CDR2 FYEKMQ (reference sequence). The CDR3 DNA is TGTGCCAGCAGCTTAGGGCTACAGGGGCCCACCGGGGAGCTGTTTTTT. Its translation: CASSLGLQGPTGELFF.

The CDR3 reads CASSSGHAAVYSNQPQHF. The CDR3 coding sequence is TGCGCCAGCAGCTCCGGACACGCCGCCGTTTATAGCAATCAGCCCCAGCATTTT. The chain carries TRBV5-1 and TRBJ1-5; possible D gene TRBD1, 5 bases. V was shortened by 3 bases and J by 0 bases, with 19 bases between the two germline ends. The CDR3 contains 18 residues. Germline lookup yields CDR1 SGHRS and CDR2 YFSETQ.

The rearrangement joins TRBV9 to TRBJ2-1, with 9 nucleotides matching TRBD1. The germline V gene encodes CDR1 SGDLS and CDR2 YYNGEE. CDR3 size: 15 residues. After removal of 3 bases from V and 8 bases from J, the junction contained 9 bases not matched to a gene. In DNA, the CDR3 is TGTGCCAGCAGCGCCACCGGGACAGGGATCGATGAGCAGTTCTTC. Residues: CASSATGTGIDEQFF.

In nucleotides, the CDR3 is TGTGCCAGCAGCGCGACTACCGGGACCTACAATGAGCAGTTCTTC. Amino acid sequence: CASSATTGTYNEQFF. V and J are TRBV9 and TRBJ2-1; D might be TRBD2 (5 bases). This CDR3 is 15 amino acids long. In germline, CDR1 is SGDLS, CDR2 YYNGEE. Trimming removed 3 bases from V and 2 bases from J, with 12 bases in between.

The chain links TRBV7-6 to TRBJ2-1; D unresolved. CDR3 length: 12 residues. With 5 bases removed from V and 10 bases from J, the gap between germline ends came to 12 bases. Per the germline V gene, CDR1 is SGHVS and CDR2 is FNYEAQ. CDR3 in amino acids: CASSPTHREQFF. CDR3 nucleotide sequence: TGTGCCAGCAGCCCCACCCACAGAGAGCAGTTCTTC.

The chain carries TRBV7-2 and TRBJ2-3, with D perhaps matching TRBD2 (6 bases). CDR1 SGHTA and CDR2 FQGNSA come from the germline V gene. V shed 5 bases and J shed 1 base, with 13 bases lying between them. This CDR3 has 15 residues. CDR3: CASSPGTYGTDTQYF. CDR3 sequence (DNA): TGTGCCAGCAGCCCCGGGACTTACGGCACAGATACGCAGTATTTT.